This T cell receptor (beta chain) was captured by sequencing in a study of cytomegalovirus exposure and HLA in healthy donors (dated by TCRdb to about 2017). Regarding the study in general: An earlier analysis of a few hundred of the donors reported under 300 Gb of sequence data and around 100 million unique TCR beta sequences obtained from 150 million to 200 million T cells. About 280 gigabases of sequencing data and 70 million to 100 million unique TCR sequences were included in an early release covering around 600 HLA-typed donors. Among the roughly 430 genotyped donors, around 81% belonged to the genetic ancestry cluster associated with self-reported Caucasian donors. The study aimed to test whether signatures of past pathogen exposure could be identified by cataloging public T cell receptors. Using immunosequencing, the study profiled T cell repertoires from 500 to 800 subjects and related those repertoires to cytomegalovirus serostatus. A separate validation cohort of roughly 120 different subjects was used in addition to the roughly 670-subject first cohort. High-throughput TCR immunosequencing, statistical association of individual TCRs with disease status, and machine learning were combined to predict cytomegalovirus infection status. In a later analysis, previously published TCR beta repertoires from 666 donors were re-analyzed and high-resolution HLA genotyping was added so that TCR occurrence patterns could be studied. Rather than using new phenotypic data, the later analysis identified candidate immune exposures from TCR beta sequences and from how often those sequences occurred across donors. An earlier analysis of about 600 of the donors used high-throughput TCR beta sequencing to judge whether each TCR beta V gene segment behaved as functional or pseudogenic. Donor age, sex, ethnicity and CMV serostatus were compiled alongside the repertoire data. In a later genetic analysis, genome-wide SNP genotypes for about three fifths of the roughly 670 donors were used, and that subset was treated as a discovery cohort. All discovery cohort repertoires had been generated using a single sequencing platform. HLA typing covered class I and class II loci at four-digit resolution. Typing coverage varied by locus: roughly 620-640 donors for A, B, C, DRB1 and DQB1; 500 to 550 for DQA1; about 600 for DPA1; around 450 for DPB1. A handful of DR-DQ haplotypes were handled as single units for association and clustering because linkage in the cohort was strong. On average, roughly 250,000 unique TCR beta nucleotide sequences were sequenced per donor among 398 genotyped donors of the cohort, with roughly 18% of those sequences being non-productive.

With regard to this clone: Which antigen it targets is not known.

CDR3 length: 14 amino acids, cysteine to phenylalanine. The sequence is cut down to CDR3 DNA, 42 bases in frame from base 1. Here V drops 4 bases and J drops 5 bases, and the junction holds 1 base not matched to any gene. CDR1 and CDR2 are drawn from the germline V gene: MNHNS, SASEGT. The research as a whole found: A later genetic analysis reported fewer N-insertions in productive TCRs among donors in an Asian-associated ancestry cluster than the roughly 620-donor mean. Because HLA typing was missing for some donors at each locus, association tests included only the typed subset. A group of highly shared sequence variants was considered likely to be a technical artifact of the sequencing pipeline. In a later genetic analysis, a missense DCLRE1C variant was associated with V-gene and J-gene trimming of TCR beta chains, and the association was replicated in an independent cohort. In a later analysis, around 17,000 TCR beta sequences were associated with specific HLA alleles at a false discovery rate of 0.05. Roughly uniform sequencing depth across donors was assumed in presence/absence analyses, although this assumption may not hold. While some public TCRs were present in many individuals, most TCR sequences turned up only very rarely across donors. In this cohort, only TCR beta chains were sequenced, and detectable features were limited by the absence of alpha or paired-chain data. In an earlier analysis of around 500 of the donors, most TCR beta V segments appeared in productive rearrangements about 87% or about 30% of the time, broadly matching IMGT annotations. Because counts were too low, fewer than 20 rarely observed V segments, including chromosome 9 orphons, were excluded from the earlier analysis of around 590 of the donors. Cytomegalovirus status was reported to be diagnosed by the classifier with high specificity and sensitivity in both the original and validation cohorts. Most CMV-associated TCR beta chains appeared to be HLA-restricted in a later analysis, and the HLA associations seemed to be driven largely by CMV exposure. Because the 87-base-pair reads could not distinguish some IMGT-functional V segments, including TRBV6-2 and TRBV6-3, those segments were excluded. The study gave a list of more than 150 TCR beta chains associated with cytomegalovirus. The only immune exposure information available for the cohort was CMV serostatus. Correlated functional status among segregating V segments might be attributable to linkage disequilibrium, but an unknown experimental factor could not be ruled out. A further reported finding was that TCR beta sequences accurately predicted the HLA-A and HLA-B alleles for most subjects in the first cohort. A later analysis found that HLA-associated TCR beta chains were more clonally expanded and had lower generation probabilities than equally common non-associated chains. A few of the identified cytomegalovirus-associated TCR beta chains were confirmed in vitro to be specific for cytomegalovirus antigens. In a later analysis, the rate of TCR association differed among HLA loci, with DRB1 alleles having the most associated TCRs and HLA-C alleles having the fewest. According to a later analysis, parvovirus B19, influenza, CMV and Epstein-Barr virus appeared linked to several top co-occurrence clusters. The authors suggested that the approach could potentially be generalized to other disease states and immunological phenotypes. Assigning TCR associations to individual alleles was difficult when HLA alleles, especially DR and DQ, strongly co-occurred.

The library came from the immunoSEQ multiplex PCR assay. The multiplex PCR relied on a mix of 60 forward primers for TCR Vbeta segments and 13 reverse primers for TCR Jbeta segments. The CDR3 region of rearranged TCR beta genes was amplified from genomic DNA with a multiplex PCR assay. On the Illumina HiSeq System, the amplified TCR beta libraries were sequenced as 87-base-pair reads. In the original analysis: In a later analysis, approximately 74 million unique TCR beta chains were counted across the approximately 640 repertoires, and around 10 million of these chains were shared by at least two donors. A nearest-neighbor algorithm error-corrected the raw reads and collapsed the reads into unique sequences, merging closely related sequences to remove PCR and sequencing errors. Alignment of CDR3 sequences to IMGT reference sequences was used to assign V, D and J gene segments. For a sequence to be retained, at least a six-nucleotide match to both a V gene segment and a J gene segment was required. Rearrangements were called productive when the CDR3 lacked stop codons and stayed in frame with V and J; all others were non-productive. Following IMGT convention, CDR3 was defined as the stretch from the second conserved V-encoded cysteine to the conserved J-encoded phenylalanine. The earlier analysis of about 620 of the donors excluded sequences that lacked an unambiguous match to a single V gene segment. An earlier analysis of fewer than 750 of the donors called V segments functional above 56.7% productive rearrangements and segregating when the between-donor standard deviation exceeded 5%. A statistical classification framework was built to diagnose cytomegalovirus status from the catalog of TCR beta chain sequences. In a later analysis, TCR nucleotide sequences were compared against IMGT/GENE-DB human TR gene sequences so that V and J genes could be assigned. A later analysis assigned CDR3 sequences and most-parsimonious VDJ recombination scenarios with the TCRdist pipeline. A later analysis defined each TCR beta chain by its CDR3 amino acid sequence plus V-gene family, and excluded reads lacking a unique V-gene family. In a later analysis, nearly 600 highly shared, low-generation-probability nucleotide sequences were removed to address suspected cross-contamination and a sequencing artifact. In a later analysis, a clonal expansion index was calculated for each public chain from normalized within-repertoire ranks of inferred template counts. In a later analysis, generation probabilities were computed using a VDJ recombination model fitted to out-of-frame rearrangements, and the results were checked against IGoR. Hypergeometric tests were used in a later analysis to score TCR-TCR, TCR-HLA and TCR-CMV co-occurrence, with a repertoire-size bias correction applied to the TCR pairs. A later analysis estimated false discovery rates by permuting HLA or CMV assignments 20 times. In a later analysis, co-occurring TCRs were grouped using DBSCAN, and TCRdist sequence similarity was added for clustering within HLA-allele-positive subsets. Repertoires with fewer than 30,000 or more than 120,000 public chains, plus five repertoires with anomalous nucleotide sharing, were excluded from co-occurrence clustering. The immuneACCESS repertoire file appears here via TCRdb, limited to in-frame rearrangements. These files lack a portion of the clones; in checked studies, under half of the deficit traces to unresolved V genes, and the cause of the others is not known. V, J and clone size derive from that table, while D and trimming were established from the DNA sequence. The sample table holds about 200,000 clones. The ten largest account for 1.1% of the sample.

The cohort comprised 550 to 700 healthy bone marrow donors. Cohort members were all nominally healthy when sampled, although unrecorded immune exposures were likely present. The donor tested CMV seropositive, placing the donor among the approximately 290 seropositive members of the cohort. Each donor provided a peripheral blood sample, and peripheral blood mononuclear cells were used for TCR beta sequencing. Genomic DNA extraction from the blood cell samples was performed with the Qiagen DNeasy Blood Extraction Kit. Sequencing input: PBMCs. The receptor comes from a girl under 10 years old in good health and CMV-seropositive. This sequence uses TRBV6-1 and TRBJ2-1, and 11 bases in between align with TRBD2. DNA sequence: TGTGCCAGCAGTGTTAGCGGGAGGGACAATGAGCAGTTCTTC. It translates as CASSVSGRDNEQFF.